Listed below are T cell receptor beta chains from one sample, sequenced in a study of cytomegalovirus exposure and HLA in healthy donors. This table comes from immunoSEQ multiplex PCR, and its TCRdb copy is limited to in-frame clones, with some not included. The sample consists of roughly 190,000 clones, roughly four fifths of them appearing once. Sequencing input: PBMCs. All receptors come from a woman aged 30 to 39 in good health and CMV-seropositive. Both conserved end residues are part of each CDR3. D genes are given only for firm matches. Clone size appears in some rows only: once, few, many, or a class for an expanded clone.

J gene,V gene,clone size,D gene,CDR3 DNA,CDR3 protein
TRBJ1-5,TRBV5-6,-,-,TGTGCCAGCAGCCGGGAGTTGGTCGGAATCCAGCCCCAGCATTTT,CASSRELVGIQPQHF
TRBJ2-2,TRBV9,-,TRBD2,TGTGCCAGCTCGGGTGTGGGCGGGAGTTCGGCCGGGGAGCTGTTTTTT,CASSGVGGSSAGELFF
TRBJ2-1,TRBV29-1,once,TRBD2,TGCAGCGTGCTCGCTAGCGGGAGTTCCTACAATGAGCAGTTCTTC,CSVLASGSSYNEQFF
TRBJ2-7,TRBV7-9,once,TRBD2,TGTGCCAGCAGCTCCACTAGCGGGACCTACGAGCAGTACTTC,CASSSTSGTYEQYF
TRBJ1-2,TRBV28,-,-,TGTGCCAGCACCACTCGACTGGACTATGGCTACACCTTC,CASTTRLDYGYTF
TRBJ1-1,TRBV5-6,-,-,TGTGCCAGCAGCCCTCGACAGGCAAGTTCTAACACTGAAGCTTTCTTT,CASSPRQASSNTEAFF
TRBJ2-1,TRBV7-9,-,-,TGTGCCAGCAGCAGATCGGACTACTATGAGCAGTTCTTC,CASSRSDYYEQFF
TRBJ2-3,TRBV11-1,-,TRBD1,TGTGCCAGCAGCGTCGGACAGGGGGCCGGCACAGATACGCAGTATTTT,CASSVGQGAGTDTQYF
TRBJ2-7,TRBV4-1,-,TRBD2,TGCGCCAGCAGCCACACAGGACTAGCGGGAACAAACGAGCAGTACTTC,CASSHTGLAGTNEQYF
TRBJ1-6,TRBV6-1,-,TRBD1,TGTGCCAGCAGTGAAAGAACAGGGGGCATGGGTTCACCCCTCCACTTT,CASSERTGGMGSPLHF
TRBJ2-2,TRBV4-1,-,TRBD2,TGCGCCAGCAGCCAAGCCCCGGGACTAGCGGGAGGAGGCACCGGGGAGCTGTTTTTT,CASSQAPGLAGGGTGELFF
TRBJ1-2,TRBV6-1,-,TRBD1,TGTGCCAGCAGTGCCCTCCCCGGACAGGGGGCGAGGGGCTACACCTTC,CASSALPGQGARGYTF
TRBJ2-7,TRBV6-5,-,-,TGTGCCAGCAGTATGGCCCTCTCCTACGAGCAGTACTTC,CASSMALSYEQYF
TRBJ1-2,TRBV6-1,few,TRBD1,TGTGCCAGCAGTACAGGGGGAGGCTACACCTTC,CASSTGGGYTF
TRBJ2-7,TRBV7-2,-,TRBD2,TGTGCCAGCAGCCCGACTAGCGGGAGCACCTACGAGCAGTACTTC,CASSPTSGSTYEQYF
TRBJ2-3,TRBV6-1,-,-,TGTGCCAGCAGTGAATCAGTGGGGGGGGCCCAAGCAGATACGCAGTATTTT,CASSESVGGAQADTQYF
TRBJ2-5,TRBV27,few,TRBD1,TGTGCCAGCAGCAGGGGACAGAGAGAGACCCAGTACTTC,CASSRGQRETQYF
TRBJ1-1,TRBV7-9,few,-,TGTGCCAGCAGCATCGAGGTCCCTGAAGCTTTCTTT,CASSIEVPEAFF
TRBJ2-1,TRBV18,-,-,TGTGCCAGCTCAGGTCAGAAATACAATGAGCAGTTCTTC,CASSGQKYNEQFF
TRBJ2-7,TRBV15,-,TRBD1,TGTGCCACCAGCAGGGACAGGGGGCCGTCCTACGAGCAGTACTTC,CATSRDRGPSYEQYF
TRBJ2-5,TRBV7-6,-,TRBD2,TGTGCCAGCAGCTTAGGCGCTAGCGGGAGGGCCGAAGAGACCCAGTACTTC,CASSLGASGRAEETQYF
TRBJ1-2,TRBV28,-,-,TGTGCCAGCACCCGGGGGGTGGGAGGAGGCTACACCTTC,CASTRGVGGGYTF
TRBJ2-1,TRBV28,-,TRBD2,TGTGCCAGCAGTTTCCGAGGCGGGAGGGCAAATGAGCAGTTCTTC,CASSFRGGRANEQFF
TRBJ2-1,TRBV11-1,-,TRBD2,TGTGCCAGCACCCCCGAGATAGCGGGAGGTCGGAATGAGCAGTTCTTC,CASTPEIAGGRNEQFF
TRBJ1-2,TRBV11-2,-,-,TGTGCCAGCAGCTGGACAGCGACCTATGGCTACACCTTC,CASSWTATYGYTF
TRBJ2-2,TRBV5-6,few,-,TGTGCCAGCAGCTTGAAAAGAGGAACAACCTGGGTGCTGTTTTTT,CASSLKRGTTWVLFF
TRBJ1-2,TRBV2,-,TRBD1,TGTGCCAGCATTAATGGTGGCAGGGGGCAAGGTGGCTACACCTTC,CASINGGRGQGGYTF
TRBJ1-5,TRBV28,-,TRBD1,TGTGCCAGCAGCCCACCATTTCCGTATCCCGGACAGGGGGGGGAGCGGAGCAATCAGCCCCAGCATTTT,CASSPPFPYPGQGGERSNQPQHF
TRBJ1-6,TRBV7-9,-,-,TGTGCCAGCAGCGTAACGACGGTCTCGGGTCCTAATTCACCCCTCCACTTT,CASSVTTVSGPNSPLHF
TRBJ2-7,TRBV5-6,-,TRBD1,TGTGCCAGCAGCTTGTTCCAGGGGGCCTACGAGCAGTACTTC,CASSLFQGAYEQYF
TRBJ2-5,TRBV4-1,-,TRBD2,TGCGCCAGCAGACCGGGACTAGCGGATAAAGAGACCCAGTACTTC,CASRPGLADKETQYF
TRBJ2-1,TRBV5-1,-,TRBD2,TGCGCCAGCAGCTTGGCGACGCGGGAGGGGGAGCAGTTCTTC,CASSLATREGEQFF
TRBJ2-7,TRBV27,-,-,TGTGCCAGCAGTTTATGGCCCGGGGGTGGGAACGAGCAGTACTTC,CASSLWPGGGNEQYF
TRBJ2-1,TRBV5-1,-,-,TGCGCCAGCAGCTTCCGGGAGAACAATGAGCAGTTCTTC,CASSFRENNEQFF
TRBJ1-3,TRBV5-1,-,TRBD1,TGCGCCAGCAGCCCTACGGGACAGTTCTCCGACCGCCCTGGAAACACCATATATTTT,CASSPTGQFSDRPGNTIYF
TRBJ2-7,TRBV28,-,-,TGTGCCAGCAGTTTTGTGCGGCAGGGCGACGAGCAGTACTTC,CASSFVRQGDEQYF
TRBJ2-3,TRBV6-1,-,TRBD2,TGTGCCAGCCTCCCGGGACTAGCTCAAGATACGCAGTATTTT,CASLPGLAQDTQYF
TRBJ2-7,TRBV6-5,once,-,TGTGCCAGCAGTAGGGCTACCGGGGCCTACGAGCAGTACTTC,CASSRATGAYEQYF
TRBJ2-7,TRBV5-1,once,TRBD1,TGCGCCAGCAGCCACGGGACAGGGGAGGGCGAGCAGTACTTC,CASSHGTGEGEQYF